Given below is one T cell receptor beta chain in context. Its antigen is still unknown. Germline CDR1 is SGHNT and CDR2 is YYREEE (reference sequence). This CDR3 contains 16 residues. V trimming: 4 bases; J trimming: 3 bases; junction bases outside the gene matches: 9. This sample was taken from a study of Ad26.COV2.S vaccination and SARS-CoV-2 variants. Study information: Dosing was one shot or two shots 56 days apart.

The treatment was: 19 received Ad26.COV2.S at low or high dose, single or two shots; about five received placebo; per-sample allocation not given. Each sample was drawn 63 days after the first injection (of vaccine or placebo). Study-level points and caveats: Recipients given vaccine exceeded placebo recipients in spike-specific TCR breadth.

Profiling relied on immunoSEQ multiplex PCR, and the TCRdb table lists in-frame clones only, not all of them. The sample has about 390,000 clones, approximately 92% seen once. The chain has TRBV5-4 and TRBJ2-1, with 8 bases identical to TRBD2. The starting material was peripheral blood, obtained in a trial of Ad26.COV2.S vaccine versus placebo. This sequence originates from a person aged 18 to 65 who received the Ad26.COV2.S COVID-19 vaccine or a placebo. The CDR3 DNA reads TGTGCCAGCAGCGAAGCATCCGGGACTAGCTACAATGAGCAGTTCTTC. The encoded protein is CASSEASGTSYNEQFF.